Below, 10 T cell receptor beta chains from the same sample are listed, as sequenced in a study of T cell responses to AZD1222 COVID-19 vaccine. Profiling relied on immunoSEQ multiplex PCR, and the TCRdb table lists in-frame clones only, not all of them. The sample records around 110,000 clones, 80% to 90% being singletons. The sequenced sample was peripheral blood, obtained on day 0 of MenACWY control vaccination. These receptor sequences come from an adult in good health.

V is TRBV7-2 and J is TRBJ1-2; a possible D gene is TRBD1 (6 bases). Trimming cost V 0 bases and J 8 bases, with 19 bases left between them. Germline loops: CDR1 SGHTA, CDR2 FQGNSA. The CDR3 runs 16 residues. CDR3 protein: CASSLASTGSSAGYTF. The CDR3 DNA reads as TGTGCCAGCAGCTTAGCTTCCACAGGGTCCAGTGCGGGCTACACCTTC.

The chain links TRBV18 to TRBJ1-2; maybe TRBD1 (5 bases). The V gene lost 2 bases and the J gene lost 4 bases, with 11 bases spanning the gap. The CDR3 spans 14 residues. Germline-derived CDR1 and CDR2 are KGHSH and LQKENI. CDR3 residues: CASSPREGPYGYTF. The CDR3 DNA follows: TGTGCCAGCTCACCAAGGGAGGGGCCCTATGGCTACACCTTC.

The sample holds a few counts of this clone. The chain links TRBV7-2 to TRBJ1-2; D is ambiguous. The V end was cut by 5 bases, the J end by 4 bases, with 17 bases between. This CDR3 has 15 residues. Germline lookup yields CDR1 SGHTA and CDR2 FQGNSA. The CDR3: CASSLRTDAPYGYTF. CDR3 sequence (DNA): TGTGCCAGCAGCCTCAGGACGGACGCTCCCTATGGCTACACCTTC.

The chain uses TRBV28 and TRBJ1-2; unclear D gene. The germline V and J ends were trimmed by 6 bases and 5 bases, with 10 bases remaining between them. The germline CDR1 and CDR2 sequences are MDHEN and SYDVKM. This CDR3 has 12 amino acids. CDR3 nucleotides: TGTGCCAGCAGGGATCCCCGGTATGGCTACACCTTC. It encodes CASRDPRYGYTF.

This chain connects TRBV6-5 to TRBJ2-3, with 7 bases identical to TRBD1. The germline CDR1 and CDR2 sequences are MNHEY and SVGAGI. CDR3 length: 14 residues. With 7 bases clipped from V and 0 bases from J, the junction kept 4 bases outside the gene matches. CDR3 coding DNA: TGTGCCAGCAACTTACAGGGGAGCACAGATACGCAGTATTTT. Amino acid sequence: CASNLQGSTDTQYF.

V usage is TRBV7-2 and J usage is TRBJ1-1, with unresolved D. This CDR3 is 12 amino acids long. The germline V gene has CDR1 SGHTA and CDR2 FQGNSA. Trimming removed 1 base from V and 7 bases from J, with 7 bases in between. This CDR3 reads CASSLGPDEAFF. The CDR3 DNA sequence: TGTGCCAGCAGCTTAGGGCCCGATGAAGCTTTCTTT. The full variable domain, rest sourced from reference TRBV7-2 and TRBJ1-1, is GAGVSQSPSNKVTEKGKDVELRCDPISGHTALYWYRQSLGQGLEFLIYFQGNSAPDKSGLPSDRFSAERTGGSVSTLTIQRTQQEDSAVYLCASSLGPDEAFFGQGTRLTVV.

The CDR3 is CAISPSGPNTEAFF. The CDR3 bases are TGTGCCATCAGTCCGTCGGGACCGAACACTGAAGCTTTCTTT. The gene calls are TRBV10-3 and TRBJ1-1, with a possible D match to TRBD1 (5 bases). V was trimmed by 5 bases and J by 1 base, leaving 11 bases between them. The CDR3 length is 14 residues. Germline V gene data show CDR1 as ENHRY and CDR2 as SYGVKD.

The gene calls are TRBV10-3 and TRBJ2-2; D is uncertain. Deletions cut 2 bases from V and 3 bases from J, with 13 bases between. Per germline, CDR1 ENHRY and CDR2 SYGVKD. This CDR3 region has 16 residues. The CDR3 region is CAISEGQLTDTGELFF. The CDR3 DNA reads TGTGCCATCAGTGAGGGTCAACTGACGGACACCGGGGAGCTGTTTTTT.

The CDR3 DNA is TGTGCCAGCAGTTTACATTCTGAGACAGGGGGTCGGAATGAGCAGTTCTTC. It translates to CASSLHSETGGRNEQFF. The gene calls are TRBV27 and TRBJ2-1; TRBD1 matches at 9 bases. The germline CDR1 and CDR2 sequences are MNHEY and SMNVEV (reference sequence). The length of the CDR3 is 17 residues. Losses at the gene ends were 2 bases for V and 7 bases for J; bases not matched to a gene: 12.

This chain links TRBV9 with TRBJ2-3, with 8 bases fitting TRBD2. V shed 0 bases, J shed 6 bases, and the junction held 6 bases outside the gene matches. The CDR3 is made up of 15 amino acids. CDR1 is SGDLS and CDR2 is YYNGEE in the germline V gene. In DNA, the CDR3 is TGTGCCAGCAGCGTAGTTGGCGGGGGGCCCGATACGCAGTATTTT. As protein: CASSVVGGGPDTQYF.